The rows below give T cell receptor beta chains drawn from one sample of a study of blood T cells in healthy people across ages. TCRdb reprocessed the 5' RACE reads via MiXCR and lists one record per CDR3 protein. Here the sample spans roughly 800,000 distinct CDR3 sequences, 20% to 30% being singletons. This sample also belongs to another study, concerning T cells of mothers and their children.

Material: blood. The receptors come from a boy between 10 and 17 years old in good health. Both conserved end residues are part of each CDR3. The D gene is left open where the match is weak. Some rows have no size entry. The others give once, few or many, or a class for an expanded clone.

d_call: -; v_call: TRBV5-1; clone_size: few; j_call: TRBJ1-2; cdr3_nt: TGCGCCAGCAGCCACGACAGAGGCTACACCTTC; cdr3_aa: CASSHDRGYTF
d_call: TRBD2; v_call: TRBV10-2; clone_size: -; j_call: TRBJ2-7; cdr3_nt: TGCGCCATCAAAGAGGCGGGGGGATCCTACGAGCAGTACTTC; cdr3_aa: CAIKEAGGSYEQYF
d_call: TRBD2; v_call: TRBV12-3/TRBV12-4; clone_size: -; j_call: TRBJ2-3; cdr3_nt: TGTGCCAGCAGTTTTCTAGCGGGGCTCACAGATACGCAGTATTTT; cdr3_aa: CASSFLAGLTDTQYF
d_call: TRBD1; v_call: TRBV6-5; clone_size: few; j_call: TRBJ1-1; cdr3_nt: TGTGCCAGCAGTTCTTTCGAGACAGGGGGCACTGAAGCTTTCTTT; cdr3_aa: CASSSFETGGTEAFF
d_call: -; v_call: TRBV29-1; clone_size: -; j_call: TRBJ2-7; cdr3_nt: TGCAGCGTTGAAGAGAACGGGGCGCGGTACTTC; cdr3_aa: CSVEENGARYF
d_call: TRBD2; v_call: TRBV29-1; clone_size: -; j_call: TRBJ2-3; cdr3_nt: TGCAGCGTCCTGAGCGGGGGGGCCTCTACAACAGATACGCAGTATTTT; cdr3_aa: CSVLSGGASTTDTQYF
d_call: -; v_call: TRBV5-1; clone_size: -; j_call: TRBJ2-1; cdr3_nt: TGCGCCAGCAGCTACCAACAGGGCTTTGAGCAGTTCTTC; cdr3_aa: CASSYQQGFEQFF
d_call: -; v_call: TRBV19; clone_size: few; j_call: TRBJ2-7; cdr3_nt: TGTGCCAGTAGTATAGGATACGAGCAGTACTTC; cdr3_aa: CASSIGYEQYF
d_call: TRBD1; v_call: TRBV29-1; clone_size: many; j_call: TRBJ2-5; cdr3_nt: TGCAGCGTCTCCGGGACAGGGGGATTCTACCAAGAGACCCAGTACTTC; cdr3_aa: CSVSGTGGFYQETQYF
d_call: -; v_call: TRBV7-2; clone_size: few; j_call: TRBJ2-7; cdr3_nt: TGTGCCAGCAGCCGTAAAGCCGCTAAGGGGGCCTACGAGCAGTACTTC; cdr3_aa: CASSRKAAKGAYEQYF
d_call: -; v_call: TRBV5-1; clone_size: few; j_call: TRBJ2-1; cdr3_nt: TGCGCCAGCAGCTTGAAAAATGAGCAGTTCTTC; cdr3_aa: CASSLKNEQFF
d_call: -; v_call: TRBV6-1; clone_size: -; j_call: TRBJ2-7; cdr3_nt: TGTGCCAGCAGTGACAGGTACGAGCAGTACTTC; cdr3_aa: CASSDRYEQYF
d_call: -; v_call: TRBV3-1; clone_size: -; j_call: TRBJ2-1; cdr3_nt: TGTGCCAGCAGCCAAGAGGTTACACACAATGAGCAGTTCTTC; cdr3_aa: CASSQEVTHNEQFF
d_call: -; v_call: TRBV4-1; clone_size: -; j_call: TRBJ2-2; cdr3_nt: TGCGCCAGCAGCCAAGAGCGCCAGTCGGGGACCGGGGAGCTGTTTTTT; cdr3_aa: CASSQERQSGTGELFF
d_call: -; v_call: TRBV12-3/TRBV12-4; clone_size: few; j_call: TRBJ2-5; cdr3_nt: TGTGCCAGCAGTCAAGCTAGCAGGTTGGAGACCCAGTACTTC; cdr3_aa: CASSQASRLETQYF
d_call: TRBD2; v_call: TRBV7-4; clone_size: -; j_call: TRBJ2-5; cdr3_nt: TGTGCCAGCAGCTTTAATCCTCATAAGGCTAGCGGCCAAGAGACCCAGTACTTC; cdr3_aa: CASSFNPHKASGQETQYF
d_call: -; v_call: TRBV20-1; clone_size: few; j_call: TRBJ2-5; cdr3_nt: TGCAGTGCTAGCTGGGGGGTCACAGGGGAGACCCAGTACTTC; cdr3_aa: CSASWGVTGETQYF
d_call: -; v_call: TRBV6-5; clone_size: -; j_call: TRBJ1-1; cdr3_nt: TGTGCCAGCAGTTTTACAGGGCGGGGGACTGAAGCTTTCTTT; cdr3_aa: CASSFTGRGTEAFF
d_call: -; v_call: TRBV10-3; clone_size: -; j_call: TRBJ2-3; cdr3_nt: TGTGCCATCAGTTCCCTGGGGGATGGCACAGATACGCAGTATTTT; cdr3_aa: CAISSLGDGTDTQYF
d_call: -; v_call: TRBV16; clone_size: many; j_call: TRBJ1-4; cdr3_nt: TGTGCCAGCAGCCAATCCAGAGGGGGATATGAAAAACTGTTTTTT; cdr3_aa: CASSQSRGGYEKLFF
d_call: -; v_call: TRBV7-9; clone_size: few; j_call: TRBJ2-7; cdr3_nt: TGTGCCAGCAGCTTCCAGGGGGGCAAGACCTCCTACGAGCAGTACTTC; cdr3_aa: CASSFQGGKTSYEQYF
d_call: -; v_call: TRBV4-1; clone_size: -; j_call: TRBJ1-1; cdr3_nt: TGCGCCAGCAGCCAAGATACAGGGAGGAACACTGAAGCTTTCTTT; cdr3_aa: CASSQDTGRNTEAFF
d_call: -; v_call: TRBV5-1; clone_size: few; j_call: TRBJ2-5; cdr3_nt: TGCGCCAGCAGCGCGGACTTGGAGACCCAGTACTTC; cdr3_aa: CASSADLETQYF
d_call: -; v_call: TRBV7-3; clone_size: -; j_call: TRBJ1-1; cdr3_nt: TGTGCCAGCAGCTTATCAGGTCAGGGGCCGGACACTGAAGCTTTCTTT; cdr3_aa: CASSLSGQGPDTEAFF
d_call: -; v_call: TRBV12-3/TRBV12-4; clone_size: few; j_call: TRBJ1-2; cdr3_nt: TGTGCCAGCAGCCGCCCGACGTTTAACTATGGCTACACCTTC; cdr3_aa: CASSRPTFNYGYTF
d_call: -; v_call: TRBV19; clone_size: -; j_call: TRBJ2-3; cdr3_nt: TGTGCCAGTACCCCACTAGCCAACACAGATACGCAGTATTTT; cdr3_aa: CASTPLANTDTQYF
d_call: TRBD2; v_call: TRBV29-1; clone_size: few; j_call: TRBJ2-5; cdr3_nt: TGCAGCGTTGGCCCAGCGGGGAAACAAGAGACCCAGTACTTC; cdr3_aa: CSVGPAGKQETQYF
d_call: -; v_call: TRBV9; clone_size: few; j_call: TRBJ2-7; cdr3_nt: TGTGCCAGCAGCGGGGACCCCTGGCAGGGGTCCTACGAGCAGTACTTC; cdr3_aa: CASSGDPWQGSYEQYF
d_call: -; v_call: TRBV11-2; clone_size: -; j_call: TRBJ2-2; cdr3_nt: TGTGCCAGCAGCTCCTCCCCGGGACGGAACACCGGGGAGCTGTTTTTT; cdr3_aa: CASSSSPGRNTGELFF
d_call: TRBD1; v_call: TRBV27; clone_size: -; j_call: TRBJ2-7; cdr3_nt: TGTGCCAGCAGCGATACAGGGGTTGGAGACGAGCAGTACTTC; cdr3_aa: CASSDTGVGDEQYF
d_call: -; v_call: TRBV2; clone_size: -; j_call: TRBJ2-7; cdr3_nt: TGTGCCAGCAGTGAAGTGGTAGGGGGCTACGAGCAGTACTTC; cdr3_aa: CASSEVVGGYEQYF
d_call: TRBD2; v_call: TRBV7-6; clone_size: few; j_call: TRBJ2-5; cdr3_nt: TGTGCCAGCAGCCTACGCCCCGTAACGAGCGGGGGGTACCAAGAGACCCAGTACTTC; cdr3_aa: CASSLRPVTSGGYQETQYF
d_call: -; v_call: TRBV30; clone_size: -; j_call: TRBJ2-7; cdr3_nt: TGTGCCTGGAGTGCGGGACTGGGAGACTCCTACGAGCAGTACTTC; cdr3_aa: CAWSAGLGDSYEQYF
d_call: TRBD1; v_call: TRBV29-1; clone_size: -; j_call: TRBJ2-7; cdr3_nt: TGCAGCGTTGCACAGGGGCTCGGCGAGCAGTACTTC; cdr3_aa: CSVAQGLGEQYF
d_call: -; v_call: TRBV25-1; clone_size: -; j_call: TRBJ2-5; cdr3_nt: TGTGCCAGCAGTGAATCAAGGGCGGTGGAGACCCAGTACTTC; cdr3_aa: CASSESRAVETQYF
d_call: -; v_call: TRBV7-8; clone_size: -; j_call: TRBJ2-3; cdr3_nt: TGTGCCAGCAGCTTAAATACCGATGTGGGTACGCAGTATTTT; cdr3_aa: CASSLNTDVGTQYF
d_call: -; v_call: TRBV29-1; clone_size: few; j_call: TRBJ1-3; cdr3_nt: TGCAGCGGGGACCTGGGGGGCGATGGAAACACCATATATTTT; cdr3_aa: CSGDLGGDGNTIYF
d_call: -; v_call: TRBV6-5; clone_size: few; j_call: TRBJ2-1; cdr3_nt: TGTGCCAGCAGTTTGAGGGACACAGGTAGGAACAATGAGCAGTTCTTC; cdr3_aa: CASSLRDTGRNNEQFF
d_call: TRBD2; v_call: TRBV2; clone_size: many; j_call: TRBJ2-1; cdr3_nt: TGTGCCAGCAAGAGGGGCCTAGCGGAGCCCTACAATGAGCAGTTCTTC; cdr3_aa: CASKRGLAEPYNEQFF
d_call: -; v_call: TRBV3-1; clone_size: few; j_call: TRBJ2-5; cdr3_nt: TGTGCCAGCAGCCCTTCAACCGGCAGCGTCGGGGCAGTAGAGACCCAGTACTTC; cdr3_aa: CASSPSTGSVGAVETQYF
d_call: TRBD1; v_call: TRBV19; clone_size: -; j_call: TRBJ2-1; cdr3_nt: TGTGCCAGTAGTGCCTGGATCGACAGGGCCACCTACAATGAGCAGTTCTTC; cdr3_aa: CASSAWIDRATYNEQFF
d_call: -; v_call: TRBV2; clone_size: -; j_call: TRBJ2-5; cdr3_nt: TGTGCCAACAGCAAAGGACCGTCAGGCGAGACCCAGTACTTC; cdr3_aa: CANSKGPSGETQYF
d_call: -; v_call: TRBV20-1; clone_size: few; j_call: TRBJ2-5; cdr3_nt: TGCAGTGCTGGGAATCAAGAGACCCAGTACTTC; cdr3_aa: CSAGNQETQYF
d_call: -; v_call: TRBV19; clone_size: -; j_call: TRBJ2-5; cdr3_nt: TGTGCCAGTGGCGGCCTGACAGGCGGTGGGGAGACCCAGTACTTC; cdr3_aa: CASGGLTGGGETQYF
d_call: -; v_call: TRBV5-1; clone_size: -; j_call: TRBJ2-7; cdr3_nt: TGCGCCAGCCAACGTCGGCAGGGGATCGACGAGCAGTACTTC; cdr3_aa: CASQRRQGIDEQYF
d_call: TRBD2; v_call: TRBV5-1; clone_size: -; j_call: TRBJ2-5; cdr3_nt: TGCGCCAGCAGCCCCATCGACGGGGGGGAGACCCAGTACTTC; cdr3_aa: CASSPIDGGETQYF
d_call: TRBD1; v_call: TRBV3-1; clone_size: few; j_call: TRBJ2-3; cdr3_nt: TGTGCCAGCAGCCAAGCGTGGGACAGATCAACTGATACGCAGTATTTT; cdr3_aa: CASSQAWDRSTDTQYF
d_call: -; v_call: TRBV27; clone_size: few; j_call: TRBJ2-6; cdr3_nt: TGTGCCAGCAGTTTATTTGGGAGTGGGGCCAACGTCCTGACTTTC; cdr3_aa: CASSLFGSGANVLTF
d_call: TRBD1; v_call: TRBV7-9; clone_size: -; j_call: TRBJ2-5; cdr3_nt: TGTGCCAGCAGCGGACAGGGGGGAGGGTACCAAGAGACCCAGTACTTC; cdr3_aa: CASSGQGGGYQETQYF
d_call: -; v_call: TRBV28; clone_size: many; j_call: TRBJ2-1; cdr3_nt: TGCGCCAGCAGTTCCGAGGGCCGGAGCTCCTACAATGAGCAGTTCTTC; cdr3_aa: CASSSEGRSSYNEQFF
d_call: -; v_call: TRBV6-1; clone_size: -; j_call: TRBJ1-2; cdr3_nt: TGTGCCAGCAGTCGGGGCGTCCCTTCACAGGGCCCCTATGGCTACACCTTC; cdr3_aa: CASSRGVPSQGPYGYTF
d_call: -; v_call: TRBV20-1; clone_size: -; j_call: TRBJ2-5; cdr3_nt: TGCAGTGCTAGACCTAAGGGACTGCGAGAGACCCAGTACTTC; cdr3_aa: CSARPKGLRETQYF
d_call: TRBD1; v_call: TRBV11-2; clone_size: many; j_call: TRBJ2-1; cdr3_nt: TGTGCCAGCAGCTTTTCATGGGACAGTCGATACAATGAGCAGTTCTTC; cdr3_aa: CASSFSWDSRYNEQFF
d_call: -; v_call: TRBV20-1; clone_size: -; j_call: TRBJ1-5; cdr3_nt: TGCAGTGCTAGAGATGCGGGATTAGAGCCCCAGCATTTT; cdr3_aa: CSARDAGLEPQHF
d_call: -; v_call: TRBV2; clone_size: -; j_call: TRBJ2-1; cdr3_nt: TGTGCCAGCAGTTCATCCCCAACTCAATCCTACAATGAGCAGTTCTTC; cdr3_aa: CASSSSPTQSYNEQFF
d_call: -; v_call: TRBV10-2; clone_size: many; j_call: TRBJ1-4; cdr3_nt: TGCGCCAGCCACGGAGGCGGAGGGGGTGAAAAACTGTTTTTT; cdr3_aa: CASHGGGGGEKLFF
d_call: TRBD2; v_call: TRBV12-3/TRBV12-4; clone_size: -; j_call: TRBJ2-7; cdr3_nt: TGTGCCAGCAGTTTCAGCGGGGCAAGCTCCTACGAGCAGTACTTC; cdr3_aa: CASSFSGASSYEQYF
d_call: -; v_call: TRBV10-3; clone_size: -; j_call: TRBJ1-3; cdr3_nt: TGTGCCATCAGTCTTCCGGGAAACACCATATATTTT; cdr3_aa: CAISLPGNTIYF
d_call: -; v_call: TRBV12-3/TRBV12-4; clone_size: few; j_call: TRBJ2-5; cdr3_nt: TGTGCCAGCAGTTTAGTGCAGAGGAAAGAGACCCAGTACTTC; cdr3_aa: CASSLVQRKETQYF